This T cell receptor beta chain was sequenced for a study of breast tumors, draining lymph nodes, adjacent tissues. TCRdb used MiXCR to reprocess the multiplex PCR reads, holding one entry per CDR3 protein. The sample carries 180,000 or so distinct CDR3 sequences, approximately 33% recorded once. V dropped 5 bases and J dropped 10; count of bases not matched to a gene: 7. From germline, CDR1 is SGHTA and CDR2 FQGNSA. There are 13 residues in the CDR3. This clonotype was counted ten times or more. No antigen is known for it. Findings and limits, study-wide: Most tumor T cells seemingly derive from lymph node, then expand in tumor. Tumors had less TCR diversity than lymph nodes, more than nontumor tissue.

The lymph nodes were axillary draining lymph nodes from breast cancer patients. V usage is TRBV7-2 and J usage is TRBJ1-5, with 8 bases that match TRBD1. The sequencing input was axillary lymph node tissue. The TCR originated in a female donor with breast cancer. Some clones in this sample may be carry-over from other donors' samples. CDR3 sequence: CASSRQGSKPQHF. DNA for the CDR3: TGTGCCAGCAGCCGACAGGGGTCCAAACCCCAGCATTTT.